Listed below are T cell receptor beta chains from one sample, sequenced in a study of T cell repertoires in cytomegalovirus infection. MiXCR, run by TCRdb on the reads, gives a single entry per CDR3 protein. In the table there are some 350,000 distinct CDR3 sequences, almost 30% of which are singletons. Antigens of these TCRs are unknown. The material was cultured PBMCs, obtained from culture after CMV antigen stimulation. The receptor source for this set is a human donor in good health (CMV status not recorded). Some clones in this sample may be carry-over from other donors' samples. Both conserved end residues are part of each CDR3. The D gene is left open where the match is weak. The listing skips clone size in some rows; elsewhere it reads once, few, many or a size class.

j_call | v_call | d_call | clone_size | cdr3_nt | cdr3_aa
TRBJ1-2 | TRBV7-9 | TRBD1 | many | TGTGCCAGCAGCTACTCCTCCGGGACAGGGGGGTTTGAAGATGGCTACACCTTC | CASSYSSGTGGFEDGYTF
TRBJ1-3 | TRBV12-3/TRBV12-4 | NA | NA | TGTGCCAGCAGATACCGAATCTCTGGAAACACCATATATTTT | CASRYRISGNTIYF
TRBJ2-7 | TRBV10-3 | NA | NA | TGTGCCATCAGTGAGTCGAAAGTCGGACATAATTACTACGAGCAGTACTTC | CAISESKVGHNYYEQYF
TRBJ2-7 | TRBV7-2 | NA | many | TGTGCCAGCAGCGCCCGGGACTCGTACTCCTACGAGCAGTACTTC | CASSARDSYSYEQYF
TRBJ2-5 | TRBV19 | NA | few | TGTGCCAGTAGTTACACGAGGGACCAAGAGACCCAGTACTTC | CASSYTRDQETQYF
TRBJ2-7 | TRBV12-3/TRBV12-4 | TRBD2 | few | TGTGCCAGCAGTTTCAGTCGGGAGGACCACGAGCAGTACTTC | CASSFSREDHEQYF
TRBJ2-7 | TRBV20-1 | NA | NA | TGCAGTGCTAGTGATCCCTACGAGCAGTACTTC | CSASDPYEQYF
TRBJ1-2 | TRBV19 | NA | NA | TGTGCCCTCAGCGGAGGGGACCTCTATGGCTACACCTTC | CALSGGDLYGYTF
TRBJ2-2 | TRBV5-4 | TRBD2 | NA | TGTGCCAGCAGCCCGGGGGGGTCCGACACCGGGGAGCTGTTTTTT | CASSPGGSDTGELFF
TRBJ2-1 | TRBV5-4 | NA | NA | TGTGCCAGCAGCTTGGGACTAGTTCTAGAGCAGTTCTTC | CASSLGLVLEQFF
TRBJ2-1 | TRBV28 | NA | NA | TGTGCCAGCAGCCTTCCCTACAATGAGCAGTTCTTC | CASSLPYNEQFF
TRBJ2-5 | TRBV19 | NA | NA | TGTGCCAGTAGTACCCCATTGGGAAGTCGGGAGACCCAGTACTTC | CASSTPLGSRETQYF
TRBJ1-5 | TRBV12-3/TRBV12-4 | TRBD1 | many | TGTGCCAGCAGTCTCCTGGTGGGACAGGTTAATCAGCCCCAGCATTTT | CASSLLVGQVNQPQHF
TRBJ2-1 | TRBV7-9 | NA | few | TGTGCCAGCAGCTTAGCGGGGGCAGGGAGGTTCTCCTACAATGAGCAGTTCTTC | CASSLAGAGRFSYNEQFF
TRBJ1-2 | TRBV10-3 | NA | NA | TGTGCCAACCATCCCCCAGGAGGGGGTGGCGGCTACACCTTC | CANHPPGGGGGYTF
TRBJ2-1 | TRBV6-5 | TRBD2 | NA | TGTGCCAGCAGTCGGGGACTAGCGGGGGGATACAATGAGCAGTTCTTC | CASSRGLAGGYNEQFF
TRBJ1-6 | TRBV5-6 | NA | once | TGTGCCAGCAGCTGGGGACTGGGGGAGGTTAATTCACCCCTCCACTTT | CASSWGLGEVNSPLHF
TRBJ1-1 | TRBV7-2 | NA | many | TGTGCCAGCAGCTTTCAGGGGTACAGCACTGAAGCTTTCTTT | CASSFQGYSTEAFF
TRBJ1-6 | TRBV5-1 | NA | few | TGCGCCAGCAGCTTGGCAGTACAGGCGAATTCACCCCTCCACTTT | CASSLAVQANSPLHF